This T cell receptor (beta chain) was identified during a study of T cells in Graves' hyperthyroidism and ophthalmopathy. Across the whole study: Peripheral blood was obtained at initial diagnosis, preceding any treatment.

Amplified TCR beta CDR3 regions came from RNA transcripts. The HTBI primer set was used in a first-round RT-PCR of the TCR CDR3. MiXCR, applied by TCRdb to the multiplex PCR reads, yields one record per CDR3 protein. The table shows about 580,000 distinct CDR3 sequences, with 14% occurring only once. Reasons for excluding patients were uncontrolled infection, other autoimmune disease, pregnancy or lactation. The V and J ends lost 8 bases and 4 bases respectively, with 14 bases between them. Germline loops: CDR1 GTSNPN, CDR2 SVGIG (reference sequence). The length of the CDR3 is 13 residues. The sample was blood. The V gene is TRBV30, the J gene TRBJ2-2; possible D gene TRBD2, 5 bases. The TCR comes from a woman aged 25 to 39 with Graves' hyperthyroidism that later progressed to Graves' ophthalmopathy. CDR3 bases: TGTGCCACGCAGAGCGCGGGCACCGGGGAGCTGTTTTTT. Translating gives CATQSAGTGELFF.